A single sample is the source of the 21 T cell receptor beta chains below, sequenced in a study of blood T cell repertoires in COVID-19. Here immunoSEQ multiplex PCR was the method, and the copy in TCRdb shows in-frame clones only, minus some. This table holds hundreds of thousands of clones, 80% to 90% found once. Sequencing was performed on peripheral blood. All receptors come from a woman aged 40 to 55 with active or convalescent COVID-19.

This chain uses TRBV6-6 with TRBJ2-3; possibly TRBD1 for D (6 bases). The CDR3 is 18 amino acids. V lost 5 bases, J lost 2 bases, and 23 bases lay in between. The germline V gene encodes CDR1 MNHNY and CDR2 SVGAGI (reference sequence). Written as DNA, the CDR3 is TGTGCCAGCAGTCTCACGTTTCAGGGGCCTCTCCCCACAGATACGCAGTATTTT. It specifies CASSLTFQGPLPTDTQYF.

The chain combines TRBV2 with TRBJ2-2; D remains ambiguous. The CDR3 contains 13 residues. Looked up from germline, CDR1 is SNHLY and CDR2 is FYNNEI. V gave up 11 bases and J gave up 1 base, with 11 bases separating them. The CDR3 region is CADSRGNTGELFF. As DNA, the CDR3 is TGTGCCGATTCACGAGGGAACACCGGGGAGCTGTTTTTT.

This clone was detected a few times. The V and J genes are TRBV6-5 and TRBJ2-7, with TRBD2 matching 10 bases. CDR1 and CDR2 from the germline V gene are MNHEY and SVGAGI. This CDR3 has 12 amino acids. With 8 bases clipped from V and 12 bases from J, the junction kept 10 bases outside the gene matches. The CDR3 nucleotides are TGTGCCAGCCCTACGGGCCAGCGGGAGGGGTACTTC. It encodes CASPTGQREGYF.

The J gene is TRBJ1-1, the V gene TRBV3-1 (or the pseudogene TRBV3-2), with D perhaps TRBD1 (5 bases). Germline CDR1 is LGHDT and CDR2 is YNNKEL (reference sequence). This CDR3 is built from 14 residues. Deletions cut 7 bases from V and 4 bases from J, with 16 bases between. Here the CDR3 reads CASKLDGGRTEAFF. As DNA, the CDR3 is TGTGCCAGCAAATTAGACGGGGGTCGCACTGAAGCTTTCTTT.

In its sample, this clone was seen once. The rearrangement links TRBV27 to TRBJ2-4, with 8 positions matching TRBD1. CDR3 length: 16 amino acids. Per germline, CDR1 MNHEY and CDR2 SMNVEV (reference sequence). J lost 8 bases, V lost 5 bases, and 14 bases had no gene match. The CDR3 region has the DNA TGTGCCAGCAGTCCGCCCGGGACAGGAAAGGTGTACATTCAGTACTTC. Encoded protein: CASSPPGTGKVYIQYF.

The chain links TRBV7-9 to TRBJ1-4, with a possible D match to TRBD1 (5 bases). Trimming shortened V by 5 bases and J by 8 bases, and 18 bases separated the two germline ends. Germline CDR1 is SEHNR and CDR2 is FQNEAQ (reference sequence). The CDR3 loop spans 15 amino acids. For the CDR3, the DNA is TGTGCCAGCAGCCCCCCCGTGGGGCCGAACGAAAAACTGTTTTTT. It encodes CASSPPVGPNEKLFF.

The sample holds many counts of this clone. This rearrangement joins TRBV9 to TRBJ1-6, with D possibly being TRBD1 (5 bases). Germline CDR1 is SGDLS and CDR2 is YYNGEE. V gave up 3 bases and J gave up 7 bases, with 17 bases separating them. This CDR3 is 16 amino acids long. The CDR3 protein is CASSAVGRGLNSPLHF. The CDR3, as DNA: TGTGCCAGCAGCGCCGTGGGGCGGGGCTTGAATTCACCCCTCCACTTT.

This chain links TRBV19 with TRBJ1-1, with a weak D call TRBD1 (5 bases). The germline V gene has CDR1 LNHDA and CDR2 SQIVND (reference sequence). The CDR3 loop spans 14 amino acids. V lost 3 bases to trimming and J lost 7 bases, with 15 bases between them. The CDR3 sequence: CASSMVAGILEAFF. The CDR3 nucleotides are TGTGCCAGTAGTATGGTGGCAGGGATCCTTGAAGCTTTCTTT.

The table lists this clone with a few counts. The chain employs TRBV5-1 and TRBJ1-5, with TRBD1 matching 8 bases. The junction had 0 bases not matched to a gene; V was cut back by 1 base and J by 6 bases. The CDR3 is 13 amino acids. Germline V lookup: CDR1 SGHRS, CDR2 YFSETQ. The CDR3 reads CASSLTGGQPQHF. The CDR3 DNA sequence: TGCGCCAGCAGCTTGACAGGGGGTCAGCCCCAGCATTTT.

This chain links TRBV7-8 with TRBJ2-4; 10 nucleotides agree with TRBD1. This CDR3 is built from 18 residues. With 0 bases clipped from V and 1 base from J, the junction kept 6 bases outside the gene matches. Germline loops: CDR1 SGHVS, CDR2 FQNEAQ. The CDR3 DNA follows: TGTGCCAGCAGCTTAGCGTATCGGACAGGGGGTGCCAAAAACATTCAGTACTTC. It is translated as CASSLAYRTGGAKNIQYF.

This clone was recorded only once. This chain links TRBV6-6 with TRBJ2-1, with 9 bases fitting TRBD1. V shed 2 bases, J shed 8 bases, and the junction held 7 bases outside the gene matches. The CDR3 length is 15 residues. Per germline, CDR1 MNHNY and CDR2 SVGAGI (reference sequence). This CDR3 is CASSYGTGWYDEQFF. The DNA of the CDR3 is TGTGCCAGCAGTTACGGGACAGGGTGGTACGATGAGCAGTTCTTC.

The rearrangement links TRBV5-6 to TRBJ1-1; D remains ambiguous. This CDR3 has 12 residues. Germline V gene data show CDR1 as SGHDT and CDR2 as YYEEEE. V lost 2 bases, J lost 6 bases, and 8 bases lay in between. The CDR3 bases are TGTGCCAGCAGCTTTGACTCCCCTGAAGCTTTCTTT. It is translated as CASSFDSPEAFF. Full variable domain (remainder filled in from reference TRBV5-6 and TRBJ1-1): DAGVTQSPTHLIKTRGQQVTLRCSPKSGHDTVSWYQQALGQGPQFIFQYYEEEERQRGNFPDRFSGHQFPNYSSELNVNALLLGDSALYLCASSFDSPEAFFGQGTRLTVV.

V gene TRBV6-6 combines with J gene TRBJ1-2; 11 nucleotides line up with TRBD1. With V trimmed by 0 bases and J by 3 bases, 3 bases remained unmatched. Germline V gene lookup returns CDR1 MNHNY and CDR2 SVGAGI (reference sequence). The CDR3 spans 16 residues. The CDR3 spells CASSYSLGQGDYGYTF. The CDR3 coding sequence is TGTGCCAGCAGTTACTCGTTGGGACAGGGGGACTATGGCTACACCTTC.

This chain links TRBV30 with TRBJ1-6; D possibly corresponds to TRBD1 (6 bases). Germline lookup yields CDR1 GTSNPN and CDR2 SVGIG (reference sequence). V was cut by 4 bases and J by 3 bases, with 10 bases left in between. The CDR3 sequence is 14 residues long. For the CDR3, the DNA is TGTGCCTGGAAGGGGGGGTACTATAATTCACCCCTCCACTTT. Translating gives CAWKGGYYNSPLHF.

This clone was detected only once. The chain recombines TRBV5-1 with TRBJ1-1; 7 positions match TRBD1. The CDR3 loop spans 15 amino acids. Germline CDR1 is SGHRS and CDR2 is YFSETQ. Germline trimming cut 0 bases from V and 5 bases from J; bases unmatched to any gene: 7. The CDR3 reads CASSLAYRGRTEAFF. The CDR3 DNA sequence: TGCGCCAGCAGCTTGGCGTACAGGGGAAGGACTGAAGCTTTCTTT.

The chain is built from TRBV14 and TRBJ2-3; the D gene is possibly TRBD1 (6 bases). Germline V gene lookup returns CDR1 SGHDN and CDR2 FVKESK. This CDR3 contains 18 residues. Trimming pared 2 bases from V and 0 bases from J, leaving 18 bases between. The chain's CDR3 is CASSQIITGRTSTDTQYF. In DNA form, the CDR3 reads TGTGCCAGCAGCCAAATTATTACAGGGCGGACTAGCACAGATACGCAGTATTTT. The whole variable domain, remainder taken from reference TRBV14 and TRBJ2-3, is EAGVTQFPSHSVIEKGQTVTLRCDPISGHDNLYWYRRVMGKEIKFLLHFVKESKQDESGMPNNRFLAERTGGTYSTLKVQPAELEDSGVYFCASSQIITGRTSTDTQYFGPGTRLTVL.

This chain connects TRBV7-9 to TRBJ2-7, with 9 bases matching TRBD1. Per germline, CDR1 SEHNR and CDR2 FQNEAQ (reference sequence). The V and J ends lost 2 bases and 6 bases, in that order; junction bases with no gene match: 8. The CDR3 loop spans 15 amino acids. CDR3 bases: TGTGCCAGCAGCTTAATTGGACAGGGGTCCACCGAGCAGTACTTC. Translated: CASSLIGQGSTEQYF. The variable domain in full, with the rest retrieved from reference TRBV7-9 and TRBJ2-7, is DTGVSQNPRHKITKRGQNVTFRCDPISEHNRLYWYRQTLGQGPEFLTYFQNEAQLEKSRLLSDRFSAERPKGSFSTLEIQRTEQGDSAMYLCASSLIGQGSTEQYFGPGTRLTVT.

V usage is TRBV15 and J usage is TRBJ1-5; weak D call: TRBD1 (6 bases). Looked up from germline, CDR1 is LNHNV and CDR2 is YYDKDF (reference sequence). CDR3 length: 14 amino acids. Trimming pared 3 bases from V and 3 bases from J, leaving 9 bases between. The CDR3 DNA reads as TGTGCCACCAGCAGCGGACAGCTCAATCAGCCCCAGCATTTT. The encoded protein is CATSSGQLNQPQHF. Filled out from reference TRBV15 and TRBJ1-5, the complete variable domain reads DAMVIQNPRYQVTQFGKPVTLSCSQTLNHNVMYWYQQKSSQAPKLLFHYYDKDFNNEADTPDNFQSRRPNTSFCFLDIRSPGLGDTAMYLCATSSGQLNQPQHFGDGTRLSIL.

J is TRBJ2-1 and V is TRBV5-4; TRBD2 matches at 12 bases. Germline CDR1 SGHNT, CDR2 YYREEE (reference sequence). V was pared by 1 base and J by 8 bases, with 4 bases of the junction left unmatched. CDR3 length: 15 residues. The CDR3 sequence is CASSLRLAGVDEQFF. CDR3 in DNA: TGTGCCAGCAGCTTGAGACTAGCGGGAGTGGATGAGCAGTTCTTC.

The gene calls are TRBV20-1 and TRBJ1-2; D call uncertain. The ends were cut back, 8 bases at V and 2 bases at J, with 6 bases in the middle. The CDR3 spans 10 residues. CDR1 DFQATT and CDR2 SNEGSKA come from the germline V gene (reference sequence). The CDR3: CSPTNYGYTF. The CDR3 bases are TGCAGTCCTACAAACTATGGCTACACCTTC.

This chain links TRBV27 with TRBJ2-3; 10 bases are shared with TRBD2. The germline CDR1 and CDR2 sequences are MNHEY and SMNVEV (reference sequence). The CDR3 totals 17 residues. Germline trimming cut 4 bases from V and 0 bases from J; bases unmatched to any gene: 7. The CDR3 DNA reads as TGTGCCAGCAGTTCTATTGAAGCGGGGGGGAGCACAGATACGCAGTATTTT. This codes for CASSSIEAGGSTDTQYF.